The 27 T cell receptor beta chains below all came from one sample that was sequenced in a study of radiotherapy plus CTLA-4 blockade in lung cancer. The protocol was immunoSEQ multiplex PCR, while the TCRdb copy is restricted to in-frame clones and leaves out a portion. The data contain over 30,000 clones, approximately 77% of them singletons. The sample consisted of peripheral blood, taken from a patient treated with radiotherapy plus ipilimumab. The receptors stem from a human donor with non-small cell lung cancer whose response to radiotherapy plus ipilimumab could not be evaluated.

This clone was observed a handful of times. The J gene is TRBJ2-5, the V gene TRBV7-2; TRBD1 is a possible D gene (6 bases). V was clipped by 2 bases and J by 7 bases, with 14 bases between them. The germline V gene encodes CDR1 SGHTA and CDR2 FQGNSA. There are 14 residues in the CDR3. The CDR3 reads CASSLNQGIVTQYF. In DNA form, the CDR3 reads TGTGCCAGCAGCTTAAATCAGGGGATTGTGACCCAGTACTTC.

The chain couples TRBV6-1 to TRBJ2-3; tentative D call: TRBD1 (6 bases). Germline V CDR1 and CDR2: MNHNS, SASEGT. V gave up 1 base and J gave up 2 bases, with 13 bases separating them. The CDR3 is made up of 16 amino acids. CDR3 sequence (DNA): TGTGCCAGCAGTGAAGTGAGCAGGGGTAACACAGATACGCAGTATTTT. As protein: CASSEVSRGNTDTQYF.

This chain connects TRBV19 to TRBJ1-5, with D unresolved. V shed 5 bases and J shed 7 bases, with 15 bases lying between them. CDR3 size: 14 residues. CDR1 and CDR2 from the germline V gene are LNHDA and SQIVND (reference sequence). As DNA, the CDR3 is TGTGCCAGTAGTCTTCGGGGTCCGTTGCAGCCCCAGCATTTT. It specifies CASSLRGPLQPQHF. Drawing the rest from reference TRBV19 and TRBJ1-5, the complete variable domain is DGGITQSPKYLFRKEGQNVTLSCEQNLNHDAMYWYRQDPGQGLRLIYYSQIVNDFQKGDIAEGYSVSREKKESFPLTVTSAQKNPTAFYLCASSLRGPLQPQHFGDGTRLSIL.

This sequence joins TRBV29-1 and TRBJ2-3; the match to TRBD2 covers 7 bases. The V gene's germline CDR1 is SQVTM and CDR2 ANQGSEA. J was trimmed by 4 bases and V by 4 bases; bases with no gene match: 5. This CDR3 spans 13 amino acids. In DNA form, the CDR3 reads TGCAGCGTTGTTGGCGGGAGCTCAGATACGCAGTATTTT. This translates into CSVVGGSSDTQYF.

The CDR3 nucleotides read TGTGCCAGTAGTACCCGGACTAGCGGGAAACTCAATGAGCAGTTCTTC. Translated, it gives CASSTRTSGKLNEQFF. This chain links TRBV19 with TRBJ2-1; TRBD2 aligns across 12 bases. This CDR3 comprises 16 residues. CDR1 LNHDA and CDR2 SQIVND come from the germline V gene (reference sequence). V shed 4 bases, J shed 6 bases, and the junction held 7 bases outside the gene matches.

This CDR3 reads CASAWASEATQYF. CDR3 sequence (DNA): TGTGCCAGCGCATGGGCTAGCGAGGCGACCCAGTACTTC. The chain couples TRBV28 to TRBJ2-5, with D possibly matching TRBD2 (6 bases). Trimming cost V 8 bases and J 7 bases, with 17 bases left between them. CDR1 is MDHEN, CDR2 SYDVKM, per germline. The CDR3 is 13 amino acids.

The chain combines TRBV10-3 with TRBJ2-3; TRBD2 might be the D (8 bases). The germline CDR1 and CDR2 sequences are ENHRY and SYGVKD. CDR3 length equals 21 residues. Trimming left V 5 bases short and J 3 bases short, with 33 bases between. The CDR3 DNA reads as TGTGCCATCAGTTTCGACAGGGCGAAAACGGGAGGGCCAGGCGAGACAGATACGCAGTATTTT. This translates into CAISFDRAKTGGPGETDTQYF.

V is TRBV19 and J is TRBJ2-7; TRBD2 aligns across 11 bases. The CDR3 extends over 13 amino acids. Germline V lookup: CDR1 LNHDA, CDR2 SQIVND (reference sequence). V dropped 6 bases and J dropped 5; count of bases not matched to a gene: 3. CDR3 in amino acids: CASRTSGSDEQYF. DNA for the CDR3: TGTGCCAGTAGAACTAGCGGGAGCGACGAGCAGTACTTC.

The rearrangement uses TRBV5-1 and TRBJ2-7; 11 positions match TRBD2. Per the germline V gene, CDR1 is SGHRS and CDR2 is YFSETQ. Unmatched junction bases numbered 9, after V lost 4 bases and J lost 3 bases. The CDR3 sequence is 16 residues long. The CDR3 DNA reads TGCGCCAGCAGCACGCAGACTAGCGGGGTATACTACGAGCAGTACTTC. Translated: CASSTQTSGVYYEQYF.

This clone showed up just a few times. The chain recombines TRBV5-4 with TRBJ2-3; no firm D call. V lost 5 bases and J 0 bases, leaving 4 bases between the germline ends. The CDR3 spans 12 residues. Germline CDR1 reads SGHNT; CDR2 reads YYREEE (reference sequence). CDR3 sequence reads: CASSPSTDTQYF. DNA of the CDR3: TGTGCCAGCAGTCCTAGCACAGATACGCAGTATTTT.

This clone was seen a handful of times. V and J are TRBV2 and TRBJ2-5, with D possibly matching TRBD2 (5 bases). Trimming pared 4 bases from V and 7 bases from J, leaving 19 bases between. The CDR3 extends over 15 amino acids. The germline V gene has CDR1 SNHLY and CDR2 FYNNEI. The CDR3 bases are TGTGCCAGCAGTGTTGGAGGCGGTACCATTGGGACCCAGTACTTC. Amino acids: CASSVGGGTIGTQYF.

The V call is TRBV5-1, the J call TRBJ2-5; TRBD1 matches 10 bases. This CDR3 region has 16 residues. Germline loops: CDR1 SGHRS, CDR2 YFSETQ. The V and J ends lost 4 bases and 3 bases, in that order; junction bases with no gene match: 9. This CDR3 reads CASSHRQGAGEETQYF. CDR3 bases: TGCGCCAGCAGCCATCGACAGGGGGCTGGGGAAGAGACCCAGTACTTC.

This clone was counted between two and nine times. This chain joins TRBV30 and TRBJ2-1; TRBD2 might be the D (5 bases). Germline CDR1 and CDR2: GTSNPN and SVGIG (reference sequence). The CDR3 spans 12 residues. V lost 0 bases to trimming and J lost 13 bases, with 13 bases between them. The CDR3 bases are TGTGCCTGGAGTGTACGGGGAGTACACCAGTTCTTC. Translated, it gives CAWSVRGVHQFF. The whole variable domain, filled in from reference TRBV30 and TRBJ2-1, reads SQTIHQWPATLVQPVGSPLSLECTVEGTSNPNLYWYRQAAGRGLQLLFYSVGIGQISSEVPQNLSASRPQDRQFILSSKKLLLSDSGFYLCAWSVRGVHQFFGPGTRLTVL.

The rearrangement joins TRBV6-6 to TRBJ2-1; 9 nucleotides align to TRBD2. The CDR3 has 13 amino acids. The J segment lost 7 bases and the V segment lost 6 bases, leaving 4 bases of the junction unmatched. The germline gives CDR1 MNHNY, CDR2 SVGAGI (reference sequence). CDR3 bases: TGTGCCAGCAGACATCTAGCGGGGAATGAGCAGTTCTTC. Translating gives CASRHLAGNEQFF.

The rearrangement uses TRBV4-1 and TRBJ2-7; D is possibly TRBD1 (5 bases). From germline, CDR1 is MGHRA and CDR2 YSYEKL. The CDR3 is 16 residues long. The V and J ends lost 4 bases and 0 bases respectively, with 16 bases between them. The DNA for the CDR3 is TGCGCCAGCAGCCGAAGGGCAGGGATCCCCTCCTACGAGCAGTACTTC. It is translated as CASSRRAGIPSYEQYF.

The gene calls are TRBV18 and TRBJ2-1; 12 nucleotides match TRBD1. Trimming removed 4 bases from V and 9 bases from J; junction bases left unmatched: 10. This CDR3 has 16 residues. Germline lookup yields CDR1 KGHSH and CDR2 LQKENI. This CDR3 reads CASSLAGQGAVGEQFF. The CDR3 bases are TGTGCCAGCTCACTGGCGGGACAGGGGGCCGTAGGTGAGCAGTTCTTC.

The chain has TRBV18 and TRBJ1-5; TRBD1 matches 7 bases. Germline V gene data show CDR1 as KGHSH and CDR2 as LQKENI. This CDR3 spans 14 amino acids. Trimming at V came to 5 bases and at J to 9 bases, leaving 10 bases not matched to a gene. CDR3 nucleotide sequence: TGTGCCAGCTCATCGGGACAGACCAGGGGGCCCCAGCATTTT. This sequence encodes CASSSGQTRGPQHF. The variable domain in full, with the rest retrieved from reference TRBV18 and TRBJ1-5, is NAGVMQNPRHLVRRRGQEARLRCSPMKGHSHVYWYRQLPEEGLKFMVYLQKENIIDESGMPKERFSAEFPKEGPSILRIQQVVRGDSAAYFCASSSGQTRGPQHFGDGTRLSIL.

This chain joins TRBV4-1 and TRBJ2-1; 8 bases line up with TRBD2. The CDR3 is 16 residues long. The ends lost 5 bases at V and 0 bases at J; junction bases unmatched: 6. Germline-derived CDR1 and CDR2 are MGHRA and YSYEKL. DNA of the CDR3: TGCGCCAGCAGCTCGACGGGGGGGAGCTCCTACAATGAGCAGTTCTTC. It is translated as CASSSTGGSSYNEQFF.

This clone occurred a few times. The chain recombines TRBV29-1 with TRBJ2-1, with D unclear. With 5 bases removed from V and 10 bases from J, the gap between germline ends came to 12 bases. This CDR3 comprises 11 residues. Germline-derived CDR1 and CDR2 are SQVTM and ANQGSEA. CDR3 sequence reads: CSVRLDLEQFF. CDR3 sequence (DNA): TGCAGCGTTAGACTGGATTTAGAGCAGTTCTTC.

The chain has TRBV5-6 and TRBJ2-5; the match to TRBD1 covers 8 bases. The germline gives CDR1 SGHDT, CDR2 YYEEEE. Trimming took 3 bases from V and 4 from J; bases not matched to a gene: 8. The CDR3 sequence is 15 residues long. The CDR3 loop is CASSSATGGRETQYF. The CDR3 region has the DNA TGTGCCAGCAGCTCGGCAACAGGGGGTCGAGAGACCCAGTACTTC.

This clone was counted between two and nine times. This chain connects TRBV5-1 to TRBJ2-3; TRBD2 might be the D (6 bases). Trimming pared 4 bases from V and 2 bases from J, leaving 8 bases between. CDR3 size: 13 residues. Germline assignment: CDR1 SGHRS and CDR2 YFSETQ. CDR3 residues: CASSGGNTDTQYF. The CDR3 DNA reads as TGCGCCAGCAGCGGGGGGAACACAGATACGCAGTATTTT. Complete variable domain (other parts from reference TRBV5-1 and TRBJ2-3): KAGVTQTPRYLIKTRGQQVTLSCSPISGHRSVSWYQQTPGQGLQFLFEYFSETQRNKGNFPGRFSGRQFSNSRSEMNVSTLELGDSALYLCASSGGNTDTQYFGPGTRLTVL.

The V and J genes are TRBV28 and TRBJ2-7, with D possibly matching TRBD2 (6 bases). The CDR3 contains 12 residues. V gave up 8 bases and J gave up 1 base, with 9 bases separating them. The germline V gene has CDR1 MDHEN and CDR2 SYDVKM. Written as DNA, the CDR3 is TGTGCCAGCGGAGGGCCGTCCTACGAGCAGTACTTC. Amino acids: CASGGPSYEQYF.

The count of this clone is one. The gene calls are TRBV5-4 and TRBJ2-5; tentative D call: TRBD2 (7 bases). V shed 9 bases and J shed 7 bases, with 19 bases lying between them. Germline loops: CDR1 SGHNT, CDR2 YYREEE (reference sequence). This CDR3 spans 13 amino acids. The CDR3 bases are TGTGCCACCTCGGGCGGGAGAGGGGGGACCCAGTACTTC. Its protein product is CATSGGRGGTQYF.

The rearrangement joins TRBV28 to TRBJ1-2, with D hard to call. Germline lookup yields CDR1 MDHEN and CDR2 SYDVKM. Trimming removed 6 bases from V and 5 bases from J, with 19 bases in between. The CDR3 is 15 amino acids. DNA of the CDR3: TGTGCCAGCAGCCTTACCCTCTTCGGGAGGTATGGCTACACCTTC. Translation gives CASSLTLFGRYGYTF.

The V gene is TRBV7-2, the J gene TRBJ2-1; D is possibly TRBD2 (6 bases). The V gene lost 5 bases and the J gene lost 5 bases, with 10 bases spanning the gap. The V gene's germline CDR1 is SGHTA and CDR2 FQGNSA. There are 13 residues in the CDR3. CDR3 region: CASSRDWDNEQFF. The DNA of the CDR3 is TGTGCCAGCAGCCGGGACTGGGACAATGAGCAGTTCTTC.

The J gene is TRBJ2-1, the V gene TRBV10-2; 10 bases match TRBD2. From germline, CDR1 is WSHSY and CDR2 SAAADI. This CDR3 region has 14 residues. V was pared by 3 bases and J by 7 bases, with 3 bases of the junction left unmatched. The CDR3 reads CASSDKREGNEQFF. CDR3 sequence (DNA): TGCGCCAGCAGTGATAAGCGGGAGGGAAATGAGCAGTTCTTC.

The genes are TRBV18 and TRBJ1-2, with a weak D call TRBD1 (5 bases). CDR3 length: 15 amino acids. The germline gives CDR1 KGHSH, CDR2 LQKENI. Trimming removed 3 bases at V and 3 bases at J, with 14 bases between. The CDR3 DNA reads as TGTGCCAGCTCACCCCCAGACAGTTCTCACTATGGCTACACCTTC. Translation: CASSPPDSSHYGYTF.